This is a list of T cell receptor beta chains from one sample in a study of beta chain features in type 1 diabetes. Data came from immunoSEQ multiplex PCR; TCRdb stores just in-frame clones and leaves some out. This table has 300,000 to 400,000 clones, 8.5% to 10% appearing once. Sequenced: central memory CD4+ T cells from blood. The receptor set was obtained from a man younger than 40 with type 1 diabetes. Both conserved end residues are part of each CDR3. A D gene is named only where the DNA matches it firmly. Only part of the rows carry a size: once, few, many, or a class if the clone is expanded.

j_gene | d_gene | abundance | v_gene | CDR3nt | CDR3aa
TRBJ2-3 | - | few | TRBV15 | TGTGCCACCAGCCCAGAGATTGTCTCGTTATATACGCAGTATTTT | CATSPEIVSLYTQYF
TRBJ2-3 | - | - | TRBV11-3 | TGTGCCAGCAGCCCTAGCGGCACAGATACGCAGTATTTT | CASSPSGTDTQYF
TRBJ2-5 | - | few | TRBV28 | TGTGCCAGCAGCTCGGGACAAGAAGTAGCCCAGTACTTC | CASSSGQEVAQYF
TRBJ2-7 | TRBD2 | - | TRBV4-1 | TGCGCCAGCAGCCAAGAAGGGCGGGAGGTGGGCGAGCAGTACTTC | CASSQEGREVGEQYF
TRBJ1-5 | - | few | TRBV28 | TGTGCCAGCGTGGGGGGCTGGAATCAGCCCCAGCATTTT | CASVGGWNQPQHF
TRBJ1-5 | TRBD1 | few | TRBV18 | TGTGCCAGCTCACCACCCGGAAGAAGACAGGGAAAAAATATTTCTTTTAGCAATCAGCCCCAGCATTTT | CASSPPGRRQGKNISFSNQPQHF
TRBJ1-5 | - | few | TRBV4-2 | TGTGCCAGCACCACCCTAGTGGATGGCGTCGGGCAGCCCCAGCATTTT | CASTTLVDGVGQPQHF
TRBJ2-7 | TRBD1 | - | TRBV9 | TGTGCCAGCAGCCAGGGACAGGGATCCTACGAGCAGTACTTC | CASSQGQGSYEQYF
TRBJ2-7 | - | - | TRBV27 | TGTGCCAGCAGTTTAGGGAGTGCGCAGTCCTACGAGCAGTACTTC | CASSLGSAQSYEQYF
TRBJ2-7 | - | - | TRBV18 | TGTGCCAGCTCGGAACAGGGTGGGGGAGCGGCCGGCTACGAGCAGTACTTC | CASSEQGGGAAGYEQYF
TRBJ2-1 | - | - | TRBV10-3 | TGTGCCATCAGTGAGTCGAAGGGCGGTGAGCAGTTCTTC | CAISESKGGEQFF
TRBJ1-1 | - | - | TRBV6-6 | TGTGCCAGCAGGAAAAAGCAGCTGAACACTGAAGCTTTCTTT | CASRKKQLNTEAFF
TRBJ1-2 | TRBD1 | - | TRBV4-3 | TGCGCCAGCAGCCCGCAATCTCGACAGGGGAGAGGCTACACCTTC | CASSPQSRQGRGYTF
TRBJ2-5 | - | few | TRBV7-2 | TGTGCCAGCAGCTTATATGGGAGCGGACTCGGGGAGACCCAGTACTTC | CASSLYGSGLGETQYF
TRBJ2-2 | - | many | TRBV5-6 | TGTGCCAGCAGCTTGGGGCGAATCGGGGAGCTGTTTTTT | CASSLGRIGELFF
TRBJ2-1 | - | - | TRBV18 | TGTGCCAGCTCGCTAAACGGGCTGTCGGGTGAGCAGTTCTTC | CASSLNGLSGEQFF
TRBJ2-2 | - | - | TRBV30 | TGTGCCTGGAGTGTACTAGGAGGAACCGGGGAGCTGTTTTTT | CAWSVLGGTGELFF
TRBJ1-3 | - | few | TRBV4-3 | TGCGCCAGCAGCCACGACTCGTCCTCTGGAAACACCATATATTTT | CASSHDSSSGNTIYF
TRBJ2-5 | TRBD1 | few | TRBV30 | TGTGCCTGGAGTGTGGGACAGGGTGGAGAGACCCAGTACTTC | CAWSVGQGGETQYF
TRBJ2-7 | TRBD2 | few | TRBV7-2 | TGTGCCAGCAGCCCTGGGGGGGGTATTCGGTACTTC | CASSPGGGIRYF
TRBJ2-3 | TRBD1 | - | TRBV5-1 | TGCGCCAGCAGCCAGGACAGGGGCACAGATACGCAGTATTTT | CASSQDRGTDTQYF
TRBJ1-2 | - | - | TRBV7-2 | TGTGCCAGCAGCTTCCGACAGGCTGGGGGCTACACCTTC | CASSFRQAGGYTF
TRBJ2-2 | - | - | TRBV9 | TGTGCCAGCAGCTCACGTATGGAGACCGGGGAGCTGTTTTTT | CASSSRMETGELFF
TRBJ2-3 | - | - | TRBV6-1 | TGTGCCAACACATCGCCGGGACTGCGGGTGTATTTT | CANTSPGLRVYF
TRBJ1-4 | - | many | TRBV11-2 | TGTGCCAGCAGCCCCATACTGGGACGGCCTGCGACTAATGAAAAACTGTTTTTT | CASSPILGRPATNEKLFF